This entry concerns a single TCR beta chain. Its antigen is still unknown. The data stem from a study of cytomegalovirus exposure and HLA in healthy donors. The ends were cut back, 5 bases at V and 2 bases at J, with 12 bases in the middle. Germline V gene data show CDR1 as LNHDA and CDR2 as SQIVND (reference sequence). The CDR3 covers 14 residues. Study findings and constraints: An analysis that was carried out later associated 16,000 or so TCR beta sequences with HLA alleles at 0.05 false discovery rate. Researchers had no immune exposure information except CMV serostatus available. A link between a missense DCLRE1C variant and TCR beta V- and J-gene trimming emerged from a later analysis.

PCR was performed using 60 Vbeta and 13 Jbeta primers. The table came from immunoSEQ multiplex PCR; TCRdb's copy has only in-frame clones and leaves some out. The table includes 200,000 to 250,000 clones, approximately 78% detected once. Sequencing was performed on PBMCs. This TCR was recovered from a man between 25 and 39 years old in good health and CMV-seronegative. This chain uses TRBV19 with TRBJ1-2; D may be TRBD1 (6 bases). The CDR3 sequence: CASSARTVNYGYTF. In nucleotides, the CDR3 is TGTGCCAGTAGTGCCCGGACAGTAAACTATGGCTACACCTTC.